This section outlines one T cell receptor (beta chain) sequence together with its context. This CDR3 is built from 17 residues. CDR1 and CDR2 from the germline V gene are SNHLY and FYNNEI. J was trimmed by 0 bases and V by 6 bases; bases with no gene match: 11. The record originates from a study of CDR3 diversity in severe acne. TCRdb called the PCR reads again in MiXCR, with one record for every CDR3 protein. The sample has under 100,000 distinct CDR3 sequences; about half are singletons. The V and J genes are TRBV2 and TRBJ2-1, with 7 bases fitting TRBD1. Sequencing used blood. The sequence was obtained from a male donor in good health, serving as a control. The CDR3: CASRPGQAPYSYNEQFF. CDR3 bases: TGTGCCAGCAGACCCGGACAGGCCCCGTACTCCTACAATGAGCAGTTCTTC.